This TCR beta chain stems from a study of shared clonotypes between healthy human individuals. Data came from immunoSEQ multiplex PCR; TCRdb stores just in-frame clones and leaves some out. The sample yields about 2.3 million clones, around 92% seen once. Concerning this clone: The sample has other DNA sequences that encode this CDR3 too.

Germline V gene lookup returns CDR1 MDHEN and CDR2 SYDVKM. V lost 5 bases to trimming and J lost 4 bases, with 8 bases between them. CDR3 length: 12 amino acids. V usage is TRBV28 and J usage is TRBJ2-5, with a possible D match to TRBD1 (6 bases). This clonotype originated in a man younger than 35 in good health. Some clones in this sample may be carry-over from other donors' samples. Input material: naive CD4+ T cells from PBMCs. Subset in this sample: CD45RA+ positively selected. The CDR3 DNA sequence: TGTGCCAGCAGTCAGGGGAGAGAGACCCAGTACTTC. Residues: CASSQGRETQYF.